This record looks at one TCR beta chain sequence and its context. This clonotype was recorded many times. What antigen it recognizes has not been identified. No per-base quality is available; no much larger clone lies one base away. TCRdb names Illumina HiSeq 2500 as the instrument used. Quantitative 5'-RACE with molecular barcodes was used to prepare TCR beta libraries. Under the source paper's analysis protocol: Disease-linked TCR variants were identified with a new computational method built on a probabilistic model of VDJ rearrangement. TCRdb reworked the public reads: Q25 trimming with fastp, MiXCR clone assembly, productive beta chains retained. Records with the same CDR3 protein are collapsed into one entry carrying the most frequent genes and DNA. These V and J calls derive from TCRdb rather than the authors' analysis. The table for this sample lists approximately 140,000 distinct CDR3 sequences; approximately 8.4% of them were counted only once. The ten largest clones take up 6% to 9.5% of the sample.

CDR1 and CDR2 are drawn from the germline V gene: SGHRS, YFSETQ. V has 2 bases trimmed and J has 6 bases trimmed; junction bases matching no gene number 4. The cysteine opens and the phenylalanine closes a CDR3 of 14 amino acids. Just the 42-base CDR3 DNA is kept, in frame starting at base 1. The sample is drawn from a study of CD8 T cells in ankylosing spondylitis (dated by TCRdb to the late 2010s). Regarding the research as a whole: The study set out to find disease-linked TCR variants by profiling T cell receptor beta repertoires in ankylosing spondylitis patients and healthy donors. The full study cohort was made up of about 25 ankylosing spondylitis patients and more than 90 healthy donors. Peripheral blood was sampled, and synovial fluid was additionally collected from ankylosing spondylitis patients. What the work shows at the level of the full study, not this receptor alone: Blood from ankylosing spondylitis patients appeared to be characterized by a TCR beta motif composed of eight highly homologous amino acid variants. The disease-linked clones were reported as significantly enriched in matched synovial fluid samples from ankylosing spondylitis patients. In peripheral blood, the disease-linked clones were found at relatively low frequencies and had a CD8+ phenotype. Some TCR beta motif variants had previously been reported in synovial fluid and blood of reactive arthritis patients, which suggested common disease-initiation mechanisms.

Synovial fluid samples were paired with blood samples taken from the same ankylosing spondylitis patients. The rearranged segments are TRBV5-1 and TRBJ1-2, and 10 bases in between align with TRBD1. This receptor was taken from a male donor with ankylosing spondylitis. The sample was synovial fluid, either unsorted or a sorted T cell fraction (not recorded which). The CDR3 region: CASSLGDRGHGYTF. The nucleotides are TGCGCCAGCAGCTTAGGAGACAGGGGGCATGGCTACACCTTC.